This TCR beta chain was identified during a study of beta chain features in type 1 diabetes. CDR1 is LGHNA and CDR2 is YNFKEQ in the germline V gene. The CDR3 is 16 residues long. The V and J ends lost 4 bases and 6 bases respectively, with 21 bases between them. Based on CD45RO/CCR7/CD25/CD127/CD95/CD27, CD4+ regulatory, stem cell-like memory, naive and central memory cells were sorted. Isolated RNA was reverse transcribed in full, so expressed TCRB transcripts were sequenced. Regulatory, naive and central memory T cell samples averaged around 3.6 million reads. TCRdb's copy holds only in-frame clones and misses some; the assay was immunoSEQ multiplex PCR. The sample carries roughly 350,000 clones, 8% to 10% recorded once. Concerning this clone itself: Its antigen is as yet unknown.

Study-wide findings and caveats: Any PCR bias toward short templates would affect both groups alike. Relative to healthy donors, patients appeared to have naive, central memory and Treg TCRB repertoires that were more similar. A moderate, significant TCRB CDR3 shortening appeared in type 1 diabetes across four CD4+ subsets.

This receptor was identified in a man aged 30 to 39 with type 1 diabetes. The sample consisted of central memory CD4+ T cells from blood. V gene TRBV4-2 combines with J gene TRBJ1-2; possible D gene TRBD1, 6 bases. The CDR3 region has the DNA TGTGCCAGCAGCCCTTGGGGGGCGCGAATAAGCGATGGCTACACCTTC. Protein product: CASSPWGARISDGYTF.